This TCR beta chain was identified during a study of CXCR3-negative and CXCR3-positive naive CD8 T cells. Overall study findings and caveats: Cryopreservation partially decreased CXCR3 expression, and most assays used fresh PBMCs. Memory CD8+ cells showed much lower diversity, while both naive subsets displayed comparably high diversity. Comparison of naive cells showed more hydrophobic TRB CDR3s in CXCR3-positive than in CXCR3-negative naive cells.

Turning to this clonotype: Its specificity is unknown.

The CDR3 is 16 residues long. Germline values: CDR1 MNHEY, CDR2 SVGAGI. cDNA libraries for TRB were generated by 5' RACE incorporating UMI labels. From the 5' RACE reads, TCRdb lists one entry per CDR3 protein and no DNA. This repertoire includes more than 100,000 distinct CDR3 sequences. The specimen sequenced was naive CXCR3+ CD8+ T cells from blood. The subset is: CD45RO-CCR7+CD27+CD95- naive CD8+ T cells expressing CXCR3 (TNR3+). This receptor was identified in a human donor in good health. Some clones in this sample may be carry-over from other donors' samples. J is TRBJ2-7 and V is TRBV6-5; TCRdb proposes TRBD2, but this gene call is untestable without DNA. Here the CDR3 reads CASSPASGGISYEQYF.